This entry lists 25 T cell receptor beta chains sequenced from one sample in a study of T-cell memory formation after mild COVID-19. TCRdb called the 5' RACE reads again in MiXCR, with one record for every CDR3 protein. This sample has 180,000 or so distinct CDR3 sequences, with approximately 10% found just once. Sequenced: PBMCs or a T cell subset sorted from them (not recorded which). These receptors were taken from a man aged 18 to 29 who had mild COVID-19 (a few samples of this study predate the infection). Cell type and time point are not known.

This clonotype was detected a few times. CDR3 sequence: CAISEGSRDSSPYNEQFF. As DNA, the CDR3 is TGTGCCATCAGTGAGGGAAGCCGGGACAGCTCCCCCTACAATGAGCAGTTCTTC. The chain has TRBV10-3 and TRBJ2-1; 7 bases map to TRBD1. This CDR3 contains 18 residues. Germline V gives CDR1 ENHRY, CDR2 SYGVKD. V dropped 2 bases and J dropped 2; count of bases not matched to a gene: 12.

V usage is TRBV28 and J usage is TRBJ2-7; either TRBD1 or TRBD2 may supply D (5 bases each). CDR3 size: 14 residues. The germline V and J ends were trimmed by 5 bases and 1 base, with 12 bases remaining between them. Germline CDR1 MDHEN, CDR2 SYDVKM. For the CDR3, the DNA is TGTGCCAGCAGTCAGCGGTGGGGGTCCTACGAGCAGTACGTC. This encodes CASSQRWGSYEQYV.

This clonotype showed up just a few times. The rearrangement joins TRBV12-3 or TRBV12-4 to TRBJ1-1; 8 nucleotides agree with TRBD1. The ends lost 6 bases at V and 11 bases at J; junction bases unmatched: 11. The CDR3 covers 13 residues. As DNA, the CDR3 is TGTGCCAGCAGGGGACAGGCTCCAGGTAGGGCTTTCTTT. Translation gives CASRGQAPGRAFF.

The sample holds many counts of this clonotype. The chain couples TRBV29-1 to TRBJ2-3, with TRBD2 as a possible D gene (7 bases). CDR1 and CDR2 from the germline V gene are SQVTM and ANQGSEA. The V and J ends lost 1 base and 2 bases respectively, with 10 bases between them. This CDR3 region has 14 residues. The CDR3 DNA sequence: TGCAGCGTTGAAGGCGGGGGACACACAGATACGCAGTATTTT. Translation gives CSVEGGGHTDTQYF.

This clonotype was seen a handful of times. This sequence joins TRBV7-9 and TRBJ2-3, with 8 bases matching TRBD2. Germline CDR1 is SEHNR and CDR2 is FQNEAQ (reference sequence). J was trimmed by 2 bases and V by 4 bases; bases with no gene match: 11. This CDR3 comprises 17 residues. CDR3 sequence reads: CASSSPRVAGNTDTQYF. The CDR3, as DNA: TGTGCCAGCAGCTCACCTCGGGTAGCGGGGAACACAGATACGCAGTATTTT.

This clonotype was picked up a small number of times. V is TRBV5-1 and J is TRBJ2-4, with 10 bases lining up with TRBD1. J was trimmed by 0 bases and V by 2 bases; bases with no gene match: 5. This CDR3 is built from 17 residues. Per germline, CDR1 SGHRS and CDR2 YFSETQ. This CDR3 is CASSLGQGDLAKNIQYF. The CDR3, as DNA: TGCGCCAGCAGCTTAGGACAGGGGGACTTAGCCAAAAACATTCAGTACTTC.

This clonotype turned up a few times. The rearrangement uses TRBV24-1 and TRBJ2-1; 8 nucleotides align to TRBD2. Unmatched junction bases numbered 6, after V lost 5 bases and J lost 4 bases. CDR1 and CDR2 from the germline V gene are KGHDR and SFDVKD. This CDR3 has 15 amino acids. CDR3: CATSGLAGPYNEQFF. CDR3 nucleotides: TGTGCCACCAGTGGTTTAGCGGGGCCTTACAATGAGCAGTTCTTC.

A few counts support this clonotype. The chain links TRBV9 to TRBJ2-7; the D is unclear. Trimming took 4 bases from V and 0 from J, leaving 8 bases between them. Germline-derived CDR1 and CDR2 are SGDLS and YYNGEE. This CDR3 contains 13 residues. CDR3 amino acids: CASSPRPSYEQYV. In DNA form, the CDR3 reads TGTGCCAGCAGCCCCAGGCCCTCCTACGAGCAGTACGTC.

The rearrangement links TRBV7-2 to TRBJ2-1, with 9 bases fitting TRBD2. The CDR3 is 15 amino acids. Germline values: CDR1 SGHTA, CDR2 FQGNSA. V was pared by 5 bases and J by 5 bases, with 7 bases of the junction left unmatched. The CDR3 sequence is CASSVSGGANNEQFF. CDR3 coding DNA: TGTGCCAGCAGCGTTAGCGGGGGAGCGAACAATGAGCAGTTCTTC.

This clonotype came up a few times. V and J are TRBV28 and TRBJ1-4, with 9 bases that match TRBD1. Germline CDR1 MDHEN, CDR2 SYDVKM. V was pared by 5 bases and J by 6 bases, with 4 bases of the junction left unmatched. The CDR3 runs to 14 residues. The CDR3 protein is CASSVTGGDEKLFF. The CDR3 DNA follows: TGTGCCAGCAGTGTGACAGGGGGAGATGAAAAACTGTTTTTT.

The genes are TRBV4-3 and TRBJ1-2, with D tentatively TRBD1 (6 bases). V was shortened by 4 bases and J by 8 bases, with 17 bases between the two germline ends. The CDR3 is made up of 14 amino acids. Germline V gene lookup returns CDR1 LGHNA and CDR2 YSLEER. CDR3 sequence (DNA): TGCGCCAGCAGCCCAGATCAGGGGAAGGCGGGCTACACCTTC. Translated, it gives CASSPDQGKAGYTF.

The chain employs TRBV7-9 and TRBJ2-4; tentative D call: TRBD1 (5 bases). The V and J ends lost 1 base and 1 base respectively, with 11 bases between them. The V gene's germline CDR1 is SEHNR and CDR2 FQNEAQ (reference sequence). The CDR3 extends over 16 amino acids. Here the CDR3 reads CASSLGGWSAKNIQYF. Written as DNA, the CDR3 is TGTGCCAGCAGCTTAGGGGGCTGGTCGGCCAAAAACATTCAGTACTTC.

The V call is TRBV7-9, the J call TRBJ2-5; TRBD1 aligns across 7 bases. The CDR3 has 14 residues. J was trimmed by 7 bases and V by 5 bases; bases with no gene match: 10. Germline lookup yields CDR1 SEHNR and CDR2 FQNEAQ (reference sequence). The CDR3 bases are TGTGCCAGCAGCAAGACGCAGGGGGTAGCGACCCAGTACTTC. Residues: CASSKTQGVATQYF.

This clonotype has a handful of counts. The chain has TRBV4-3 and TRBJ2-1; tentative D call: TRBD1 (5 bases). The germline V and J ends were trimmed by 0 bases and 2 bases, with 14 bases remaining between them. This CDR3 spans 17 amino acids. Germline lookup yields CDR1 LGHNA and CDR2 YSLEER. This chain's CDR3 is CASSQDPAGLTYNEQFF. In DNA, the CDR3 is TGCGCCAGCAGCCAAGATCCCGCAGGGCTCACCTACAATGAGCAGTTCTTC.

This clonotype was seen a handful of times. V usage is TRBV7-9 and J usage is TRBJ1-6, with 8 nucleotides matching TRBD1. CDR1 SEHNR and CDR2 FQNEAQ come from the germline V gene (reference sequence). V trimming: 5 bases; J trimming: 14 bases; junction bases outside the gene matches: 8. CDR3 length equals 13 residues. The CDR3 nucleotides are TGTGCCAGCAGCCCTAGGACAGGGCAGGCCCTCCACTTT. This sequence encodes CASSPRTGQALHF.

The rearrangement joins TRBV2 to TRBJ2-4, with D maybe TRBD2 (5 bases). The CDR3 spans 13 residues. Trimming cost V 4 bases and J 9 bases, with 13 bases left between them. Germline loops: CDR1 SNHLY, CDR2 FYNNEI. The CDR3 is CASSAGYPPIQYF. CDR3 DNA: TGTGCCAGCAGTGCGGGGTACCCCCCCATTCAGTACTTC.

In its sample, this clonotype was seen a few times. The chain employs TRBV29-1 and TRBJ1-5; TRBD1 is a possible D gene (5 bases). This CDR3 region has 13 residues. The V gene's germline CDR1 is SQVTM and CDR2 ANQGSEA. Deletions cut 6 bases from V and 3 bases from J, with 12 bases between. CDR3 nucleotides: TGCAGCGTGGCTGGAGGGGTCAATCAGCCCCAGCATTTT. As protein: CSVAGGVNQPQHF.

This clonotype was detected ten times or more. This chain connects TRBV6-2 or TRBV6-3 to TRBJ2-1; 10 bases are a match to TRBD2. CDR3 size: 15 residues. Trimming removed 5 bases from V and 4 bases from J; junction bases left unmatched: 5. Germline CDR1 is MNHEY and CDR2 is SVGEGT. The CDR3 coding sequence is TGTGCCAGCAGTCACACAGCGGGGGGGTACAATGAGCAGTTCTTC. Translation: CASSHTAGGYNEQFF.

The J gene is TRBJ2-1, the V gene TRBV30, with a possible D match to TRBD1 (6 bases). This CDR3 spans 13 amino acids. Germline V gene lookup returns CDR1 GTSNPN and CDR2 SVGIG (reference sequence). Trimming cost V 0 bases and J 8 bases, with 11 bases left between them. The CDR3 region is CAWSVQGIDEQFF. In DNA form, the CDR3 reads TGTGCCTGGAGTGTCCAGGGGATCGATGAGCAGTTCTTC.

Ten or more counts support this clonotype. This chain uses TRBV7-8 with TRBJ2-3; 8 bases line up with TRBD1. V lost 5 bases, J lost 8 bases, and 12 bases stayed unmatched. CDR1 and CDR2 (germline): SGHVS, FQNEAQ. CDR3 length: 15 amino acids. The CDR3 DNA is TGTGCCAGCAGCCCGTACGGGTCCACAGGGGGTACGCAGTATTTT. Its protein is CASSPYGSTGGTQYF.

This clonotype has just a few counts. The J gene is TRBJ2-3, the V gene TRBV4-1, with 8 positions matching TRBD2. The trim removed 0 bases at V and 8 bases at J, leaving 13 bases unmatched. The CDR3 spans 17 residues. Germline V gives CDR1 MGHRA, CDR2 YSYEKL. CDR3 sequence: CASSQDGAGERGGTQYF. DNA for the CDR3: TGCGCCAGCAGCCAAGATGGAGCGGGGGAACGAGGGGGTACGCAGTATTTT.

The chain has TRBV7-6 and TRBJ2-1, with D perhaps given as TRBD1 or TRBD2 (6 bases each). The CDR3 is 15 amino acids. Germline CDR1 reads SGHVS; CDR2 reads FNYEAQ. Trimming left V 0 bases short and J 2 bases short, with 8 bases between. The chain's CDR3 is CASSLAEGAYNEQFF. CDR3 coding DNA: TGTGCCAGCAGCTTAGCGGAGGGGGCCTACAATGAGCAGTTCTTC.

This clonotype has ten or more counts. The chain employs TRBV5-5 and TRBJ2-4, with TRBD1 identical over 9 bases. There are 15 residues in the CDR3. CDR1 and CDR2 (germline): SGHKS, YYEKEE (reference sequence). J gave up 6 bases and V 4 bases, and 8 bases lay outside the gene matches. The CDR3, as DNA: TGTGCCAGCAGCACTGACAGGGGGGTAGGAAACATTCAGTACTTC. This sequence encodes CASSTDRGVGNIQYF.

This sequence joins TRBV24-1 and TRBJ2-6, with D perhaps being TRBD1 or TRBD2 (7 bases each). CDR1 and CDR2 (germline): KGHDR, SFDVKD. V was clipped by 3 bases and J by 0 bases, with 23 bases between them. This CDR3 comprises 21 residues. The CDR3 loop is CATSDHRGGGLISSGANVLTF. The DNA for the CDR3 is TGTGCCACCAGTGATCACAGGGGCGGGGGCCTCATTAGCTCTGGGGCCAACGTCCTGACTTTC.

The chain is built from TRBV20-1 and TRBJ1-6; 8 positions match TRBD1. Germline V gene lookup returns CDR1 DFQATT and CDR2 SNEGSKA (reference sequence). After removal of 6 bases from V and 7 bases from J, the junction contained 5 bases not matched to a gene. The CDR3 runs 13 residues. CDR3 sequence: CSAGQGRNSPLHF. The CDR3 nucleotides read TGCAGTGCCGGACAGGGCCGGAATTCACCCCTCCACTTT.